This TCR beta chain is from a study of blood T cells in healthy people across ages. General study points: TCR beta diversity, measured per million T cells, fell in a roughly linear way with age.

It was with a sample-barcoded 5' primer and a J-beta primer mix that a second PCR of roughly 7 to 12 cycles was run. Every cDNA was tagged by a template-switch adaptor with 12 random nucleotides. In TCRdb, the 5' RACE reads were re-called with MiXCR into one record per CDR3 protein. The sample lists 910,000 or so distinct CDR3 sequences, around 54% occurring once. As regards this clonotype: Its antigen is as yet unknown.

V lost 5 bases, J lost 4 bases, and 30 bases lay in between. The CDR3 loop spans 20 amino acids. Germline CDR1 and CDR2: SSHAT and FNYEAQ (reference sequence). In terms of origin and age, donors were healthy Caucasian individuals from Russia aged about 6 to 95. Total RNA amounts of at least 5 micrograms were extracted per sample. The V and J genes are TRBV7-7 and TRBJ2-1, with D perhaps assigned TRBD1 or TRBD2 (9 bases each). The clonotype comes from a woman aged 60-75 years in good health. Source material: blood. The CDR3 reads CASSPLPGQGASGIYNEQFF. The DNA for the CDR3 is TGTGCCAGCAGCCCTCTCCCGGGACAGGGTGCTAGCGGGATTTACAATGAGCAGTTCTTC.